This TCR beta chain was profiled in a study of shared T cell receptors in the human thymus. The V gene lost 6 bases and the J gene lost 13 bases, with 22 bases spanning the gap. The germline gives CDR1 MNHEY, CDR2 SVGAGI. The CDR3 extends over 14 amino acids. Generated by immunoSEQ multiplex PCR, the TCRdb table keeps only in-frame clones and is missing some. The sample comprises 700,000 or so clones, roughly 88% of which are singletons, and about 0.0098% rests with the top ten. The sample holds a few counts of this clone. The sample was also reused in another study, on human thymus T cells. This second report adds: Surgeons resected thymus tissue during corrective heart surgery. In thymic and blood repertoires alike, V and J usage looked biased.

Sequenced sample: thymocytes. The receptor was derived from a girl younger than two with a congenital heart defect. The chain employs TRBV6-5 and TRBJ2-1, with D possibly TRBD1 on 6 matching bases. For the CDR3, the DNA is TGTGCCAGCAGCGGACAGTACATCCCCACCTCTCAGTTCTTC. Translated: CASSGQYIPTSQFF.